The 21 T cell receptor beta chains reported below all come from one sample, sequenced in a study of control samples from healthy donors and cancer patients. The repertoire was sequenced with immunoSEQ multiplex PCR; TCRdb's copy has only in-frame clones and lacks some. The sample carries roughly 43,000 clones, 94% recorded once. The sequencing input was blood. The receptors were sampled from a man aged 60-69 years in good health.

This clone came up a few times. The chain employs TRBV30 and TRBJ2-7, with 7 nucleotides matching TRBD1. The trim removed 4 bases at V and 1 base at J, leaving 4 bases unmatched. CDR1 and CDR2 from the germline V gene are GTSNPN and SVGIG (reference sequence). The CDR3 is 13 amino acids. The CDR3 sequence is CAWNQDRSYEQYF. CDR3 sequence (DNA): TGTGCCTGGAATCAGGACAGGTCCTACGAGCAGTACTTC.

V usage is TRBV14 and J usage is TRBJ2-1; no clear D. CDR1 and CDR2 from the germline V gene are SGHDN and FVKESK. CDR3 length: 15 amino acids. Trimming left V 2 bases short and J 0 bases short, with 8 bases between. The CDR3 reads CASSQSLSSYNEQFF. For the CDR3, the DNA is TGTGCCAGCAGCCAATCCCTAAGCTCCTACAATGAGCAGTTCTTC.

This chain joins TRBV4-2 and TRBJ2-7; D remains ambiguous. The germline CDR1 and CDR2 sequences are LGHNA and YNFKEQ. Between the trimmed V and J ends, which lost 1 base and 9 bases, there was a span of 16 bases. CDR3 length: 14 residues. CDR3 amino acids: CASSQVPPQAGQYF. CDR3 DNA: TGTGCCAGCAGCCAAGTCCCACCCCAGGCCGGGCAGTACTTC.

The J gene is TRBJ2-3, the V gene TRBV14, with a weak D call TRBD2 (6 bases). This CDR3 has 15 residues. Germline V gene data show CDR1 as SGHDN and CDR2 as FVKESK. The ends were cut back, 3 bases at V and 5 bases at J, with 15 bases in the middle. Written as DNA, the CDR3 is TGTGCCAGCAGCCAGCCGGGACTCGGGATAGATACGCAGTATTTT. As protein: CASSQPGLGIDTQYF.

V gene TRBV10-3 combines with J gene TRBJ2-5; D could derive from TRBD1 or TRBD2 (5 bases each). The CDR3 has 13 amino acids. From germline, CDR1 is ENHRY and CDR2 SYGVKD. Trimming took 8 bases from V and 0 from J, leaving 10 bases between them. The CDR3 DNA reads as TGTGCCATCTCTGGGGGAAACCAAGAGACCCAGTACTTC. Its protein product is CAISGGNQETQYF.

The chain links TRBV20-1 to TRBJ2-1; tentatively, D is TRBD2 (5 bases). The CDR3 sequence is 12 residues long. The V gene lost 3 bases and the J gene lost 7 bases, with 10 bases spanning the gap. Germline CDR1 reads DFQATT; CDR2 reads SNEGSKA (reference sequence). The CDR3 spells CSASSRRNEQFF. Written as DNA, the CDR3 is TGCAGTGCTAGTTCTAGGAGGAATGAGCAGTTCTTC.

J is TRBJ1-1 and V is TRBV28, with D unclear. The CDR3 is 12 residues long. Trimming removed 2 bases at V and 4 bases at J, with 5 bases between. In germline, CDR1 is MDHEN, CDR2 SYDVKM. The CDR3 bases are TGTGCCAGCAGTTTACGGGTCACTGAAGCTTTCTTT. It translates to CASSLRVTEAFF.

This clone was found once. CDR3 sequence (DNA): TGTGCCAGCAGCTTAGACGGGTTAGGCACAGATACGCAGTATTTT. Translated, it gives CASSLDGLGTDTQYF. This sequence joins TRBV11-3 and TRBJ2-3; D is uncertain. The CDR3 spans 15 residues. Germline V gives CDR1 SGHNT, CDR2 YENEEA. V lost 0 bases and J lost 1, with 8 bases in between.

The chain links TRBV2 to TRBJ1-4; the D gene is possibly TRBD1 (5 bases). Germline values: CDR1 SNHLY, CDR2 FYNNEI. V was trimmed by 8 bases and J by 7 bases, leaving 23 bases between them. This CDR3 contains 16 residues. In DNA form, the CDR3 reads TGTGCCAGCGGGGCAGAGCTCTCTTTCGCAGGTGAAAAACTGTTTTTT. Translation gives CASGAELSFAGEKLFF.

The chain uses TRBV7-9 and TRBJ2-7, with D unresolved. V lost 1 base and J 5 bases, leaving 12 bases between the germline ends. The CDR3 runs 14 residues. CDR1 is SEHNR and CDR2 is FQNEAQ in the germline V gene (reference sequence). The CDR3 DNA follows: TGTGCCAGCAGCTTAGGGCAGGCCCTGGACGAGCAGTACTTC. Protein: CASSLGQALDEQYF.

J is TRBJ1-1 and V is TRBV18, with D perhaps TRBD1 (6 bases). V dropped 1 base and J dropped 5 bases, with 14 bases sitting between them. The CDR3 has 15 residues. Germline loops: CDR1 KGHSH, CDR2 LQKENI. The CDR3 loop reads CASSPRDIISTEAFF. The CDR3 DNA follows: TGTGCCAGCTCACCACGGGACATAATCTCGACTGAAGCTTTCTTT.

V is TRBV5-5 and J is TRBJ1-5; no definite D call. The germline CDR1 and CDR2 sequences are SGHKS and YYEKEE (reference sequence). The CDR3 totals 15 residues. V gave up 4 bases and J gave up 3 bases, with 14 bases separating them. The DNA for the CDR3 is TGTGCCAGCAGCCCCGGACCGACGGACAATCAGCCCCAGCATTTT. Its protein is CASSPGPTDNQPQHF.

V usage is TRBV21-1 and J usage is TRBJ2-1; the DNA was not used to check the table's D call, TRBD1. TRBV21-1 is labeled a pseudogene. This CDR3 has 19 residues. The CDR3 here is CASSGRFGEPQGFYNEQFF. CDR3 bases: TGTGCCAGCAGCGGACGTTTTGGAGAGCCCCAGGGGTTTTACAATGAGCAGTTCTTC.

This clone was counted a few times. The chain employs TRBV7-3 and TRBJ1-2, with 7 bases identical to TRBD1. The V gene's germline CDR1 is SGHTA and CDR2 FQGTGA. After removal of 4 bases from V and 8 bases from J, the junction contained 7 bases not matched to a gene. The CDR3 is 13 amino acids. CDR3 nucleotides: TGTGCCAGCAGCTCTGACAGGGCGGACGGCTACACCTTC. This codes for CASSSDRADGYTF.

The rearrangement joins TRBV19 to TRBJ2-6; TRBD1 aligns across 11 bases. Looked up from germline, CDR1 is LNHDA and CDR2 is SQIVND (reference sequence). The CDR3 is 15 residues long. The V gene end was trimmed by 4 bases and the J gene end by 7 bases; junction bases not matched to a gene: 3. CDR3 sequence (DNA): TGTGCCAGTAGTAGGGACAGGGGGACCGCCAACGTCCTGACTTTC. It codes for CASSRDRGTANVLTF. The whole variable domain, remainder taken from reference TRBV19 and TRBJ2-6, is DGGITQSPKYLFRKEGQNVTLSCEQNLNHDAMYWYRQDPGQGLRLIYYSQIVNDFQKGDIAEGYSVSREKKESFPLTVTSAQKNPTAFYLCASSRDRGTANVLTFGAGSRLTVL.

The chain is built from TRBV2 and TRBJ1-5; 10 bases are a match to TRBD1. CDR1 is SNHLY and CDR2 is FYNNEI in the germline V gene. The CDR3 runs 15 residues. V lost 4 bases, J lost 2 bases, and 2 bases stayed unmatched. The CDR3 loop is CASSGGTGGNQPQHF. CDR3 sequence (DNA): TGTGCCAGCAGTGGTGGGACAGGGGGCAATCAGCCCCAGCATTTT.

This chain joins TRBV5-4 and TRBJ1-2; 9 bases map to TRBD1. Germline-derived CDR1 and CDR2 are SGHNT and YYREEE (reference sequence). The length of the CDR3 is 13 residues. V trimming: 0 bases; J trimming: 6 bases; junction bases outside the gene matches: 0. The CDR3 protein is CASSLGTGDGYTF. CDR3 nucleotides: TGTGCCAGCAGCTTGGGGACAGGGGATGGCTACACCTTC.

V is TRBV5-1 and J is TRBJ2-7; 7 bases match TRBD1. The CDR3 is 15 amino acids. The germline V gene has CDR1 SGHRS and CDR2 YFSETQ. The V and J ends lost 4 bases and 2 bases, in that order; junction bases with no gene match: 9. CDR3 coding DNA: TGCGCCAGCAGCACAGGACAGGTGGCCCCCTACGAGCAGTACTTC. Its translation is CASSTGQVAPYEQYF.

This chain joins TRBV6-2 or TRBV6-3 and TRBJ2-3; no definite D call. Germline CDR1 is MNHEY and CDR2 is SVGEGT. The V end was cut by 6 bases, the J end by 7 bases, with 14 bases between. The CDR3 consists of 13 residues. The chain's CDR3 is CASSVDPWNTQYF. The CDR3 region has the DNA TGTGCCAGCAGCGTGGACCCTTGGAATACGCAGTATTTT.

The genes are TRBV7-9 and TRBJ2-1, with TRBD2 matching over 11 bases. The CDR3 runs to 18 residues. The junction had 18 bases not matched to a gene; V was cut back by 4 bases and J by 10 bases. Per the germline V gene, CDR1 is SEHNR and CDR2 is FQNEAQ (reference sequence). This chain's CDR3 is CASSSSFLAGGSPKEQFF. For the CDR3, the DNA is TGTGCCAGCAGCTCTAGTTTCCTAGCGGGAGGATCACCTAAAGAGCAGTTCTTC.

The gene calls are TRBV5-4 and TRBJ1-1; D possibly corresponds to TRBD1 (6 bases). CDR1 is SGHNT and CDR2 is YYREEE in the germline V gene (reference sequence). This CDR3 contains 14 residues. The V and J ends lost 0 bases and 5 bases respectively, with 11 bases between them. CDR3 sequence reads: CASSLARQVTEAFF. In DNA, the CDR3 is TGTGCCAGCAGCTTGGCGAGACAGGTGACTGAAGCTTTCTTT.